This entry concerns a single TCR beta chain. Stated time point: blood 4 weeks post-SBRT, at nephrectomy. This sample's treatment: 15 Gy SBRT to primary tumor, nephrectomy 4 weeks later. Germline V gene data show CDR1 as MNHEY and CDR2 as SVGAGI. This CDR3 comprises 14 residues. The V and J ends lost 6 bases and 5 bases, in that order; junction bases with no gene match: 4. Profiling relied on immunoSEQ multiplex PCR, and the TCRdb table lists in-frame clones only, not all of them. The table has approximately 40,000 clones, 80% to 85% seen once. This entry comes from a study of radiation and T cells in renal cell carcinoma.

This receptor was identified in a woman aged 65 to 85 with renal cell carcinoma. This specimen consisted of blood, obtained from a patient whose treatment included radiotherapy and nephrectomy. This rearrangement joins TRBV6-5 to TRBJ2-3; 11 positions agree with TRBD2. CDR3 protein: CASRLAGGGDTQYF. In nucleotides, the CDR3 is TGTGCCAGCAGGCTAGCGGGGGGAGGAGATACGCAGTATTTT.